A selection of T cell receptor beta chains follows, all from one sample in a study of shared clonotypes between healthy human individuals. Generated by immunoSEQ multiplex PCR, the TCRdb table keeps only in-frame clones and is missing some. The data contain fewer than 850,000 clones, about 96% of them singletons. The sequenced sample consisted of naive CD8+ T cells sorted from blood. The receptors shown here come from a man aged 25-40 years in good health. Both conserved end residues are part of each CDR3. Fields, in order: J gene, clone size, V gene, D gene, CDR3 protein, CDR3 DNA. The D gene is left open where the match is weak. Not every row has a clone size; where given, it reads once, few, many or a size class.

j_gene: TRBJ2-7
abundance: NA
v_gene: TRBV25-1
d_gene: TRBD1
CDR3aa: CASSEPDRLYEQYF
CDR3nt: TGTGCCAGCAGTGAACCGGACAGGCTTTACGAGCAGTACTTC

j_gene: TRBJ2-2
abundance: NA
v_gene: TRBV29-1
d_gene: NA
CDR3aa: CSARLDLNTGELFF
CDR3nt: TGCAGCGCCCGCTTGGACCTGAACACCGGGGAGCTGTTTTTT

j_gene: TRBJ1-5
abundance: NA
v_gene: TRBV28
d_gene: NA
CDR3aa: CASRGLEEPQHF
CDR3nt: TGTGCCAGCAGGGGTCTTGAGGAGCCCCAGCATTTT

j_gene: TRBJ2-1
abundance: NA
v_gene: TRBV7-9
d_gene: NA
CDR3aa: CASSSLSNEQFF
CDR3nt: TGTGCCAGCAGCTCACTCTCGAATGAGCAGTTCTTC

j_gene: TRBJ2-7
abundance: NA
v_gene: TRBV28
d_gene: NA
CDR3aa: CASSLLMGDDEQYF
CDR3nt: TGTGCCAGCAGTTTATTGATGGGGGACGACGAGCAGTACTTC

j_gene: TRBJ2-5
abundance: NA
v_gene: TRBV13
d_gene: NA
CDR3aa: CASSLDVREETQYF
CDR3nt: TGTGCCAGCAGCTTAGATGTCAGGGAGGAGACCCAGTACTTC

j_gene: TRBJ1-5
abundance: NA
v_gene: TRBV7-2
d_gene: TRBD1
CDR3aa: CASSLVAGGSNQPQHF
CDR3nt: TGTGCCAGCAGCTTAGTGGCAGGGGGGAGCAATCAGCCCCAGCATTTT

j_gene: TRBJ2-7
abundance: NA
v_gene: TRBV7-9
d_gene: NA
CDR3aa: CASSFKTPTGSSYEQYF
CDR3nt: TGTGCCAGCAGCTTTAAGACGCCTACAGGGAGTTCCTACGAGCAGTACTTC

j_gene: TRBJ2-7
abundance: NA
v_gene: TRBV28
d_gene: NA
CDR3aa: CASSLSWAYEQYF
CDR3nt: TGTGCCAGCAGTTTAAGCTGGGCCTACGAGCAGTACTTC

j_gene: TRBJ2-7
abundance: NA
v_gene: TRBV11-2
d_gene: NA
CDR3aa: CASSLGANYEQYF
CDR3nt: TGTGCCAGCAGCTTGGGGGCGAACTACGAGCAGTACTTC

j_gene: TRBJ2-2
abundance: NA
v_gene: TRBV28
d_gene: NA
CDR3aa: CASSGVLWENTGELFF
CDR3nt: TGTGCCAGCAGTGGGGTACTTTGGGAGAACACCGGGGAGCTGTTTTTT

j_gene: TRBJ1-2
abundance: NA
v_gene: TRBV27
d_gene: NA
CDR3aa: CASSLWGWDTPYGYTF
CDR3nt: TGTGCCAGCAGTTTATGGGGCTGGGACACCCCTTATGGCTACACCTTC

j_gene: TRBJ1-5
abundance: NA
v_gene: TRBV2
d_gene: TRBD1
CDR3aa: CASRAGTGGPWSNQPQHF
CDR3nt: TGTGCCAGCAGGGCCGGGACAGGGGGCCCCTGGAGCAATCAGCCCCAGCATTTT

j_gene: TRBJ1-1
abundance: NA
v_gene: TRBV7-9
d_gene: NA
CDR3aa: CASSPGGDGVGTEAFF
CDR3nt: TGTGCCAGCAGCCCGGGTGGGGACGGGGTGGGCACTGAAGCTTTCTTT

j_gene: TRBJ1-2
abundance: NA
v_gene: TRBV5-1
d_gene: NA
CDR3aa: CASSLEQPPEGYTF
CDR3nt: TGCGCCAGCAGCTTGGAACAGCCTCCCGAGGGCTACACCTTC

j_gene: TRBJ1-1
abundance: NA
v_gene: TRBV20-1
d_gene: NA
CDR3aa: CSATDSPEAFF
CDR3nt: TGCAGTGCTACAGACTCCCCTGAAGCTTTCTTT

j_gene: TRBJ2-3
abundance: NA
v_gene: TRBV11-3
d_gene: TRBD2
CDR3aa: CASSGRDTDTQYF
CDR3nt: TGTGCCAGCAGCGGGAGGGACACAGATACGCAGTATTTT

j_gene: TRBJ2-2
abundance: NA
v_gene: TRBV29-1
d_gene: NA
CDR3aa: CSAKPGNTGELFF
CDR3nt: TGCAGCGCCAAGCCCGGAAACACCGGGGAGCTGTTTTTT

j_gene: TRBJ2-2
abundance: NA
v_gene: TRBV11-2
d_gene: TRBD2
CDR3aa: CASSLTPSGGVFF
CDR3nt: TGTGCCAGCAGCTTAACCCCTTCTGGGGGGGTGTTTTTT

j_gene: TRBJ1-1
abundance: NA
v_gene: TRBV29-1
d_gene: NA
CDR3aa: CSGRPGVTEAFF
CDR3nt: TGCAGCGGACGTCCAGGGGTCACTGAAGCTTTCTTT

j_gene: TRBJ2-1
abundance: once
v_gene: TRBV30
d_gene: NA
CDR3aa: CAWSDDRSNEQFF
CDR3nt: TGTGCCTGGAGTGACGACCGCTCAAATGAGCAGTTCTTC

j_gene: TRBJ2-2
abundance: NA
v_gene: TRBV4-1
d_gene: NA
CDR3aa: CASSQDRGTGELFF
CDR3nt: TGCGCCAGCAGCCAAGATAGGGGTACCGGGGAGCTGTTTTTT

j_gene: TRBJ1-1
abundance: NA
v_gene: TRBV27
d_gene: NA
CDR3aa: CASRTGMNTEAFF
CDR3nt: TGTGCCAGCAGAACAGGGATGAACACTGAAGCTTTCTTT

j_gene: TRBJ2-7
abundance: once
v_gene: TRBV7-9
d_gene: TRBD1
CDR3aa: CASSSPRTGSLEQYF
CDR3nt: TGTGCCAGCAGCTCCCCCCGGACAGGGTCGCTCGAGCAGTACTTC

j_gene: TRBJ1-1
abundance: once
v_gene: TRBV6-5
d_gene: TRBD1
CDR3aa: CASSYSGTANTEAFF
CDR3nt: TGTGCCAGCAGTTACTCTGGGACAGCCAACACTGAAGCTTTCTTT

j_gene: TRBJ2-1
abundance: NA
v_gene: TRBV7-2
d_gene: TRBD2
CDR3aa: CASSLGGLAVWDEQFF
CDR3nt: TGTGCCAGCAGCTTAGGTGGACTAGCGGTTTGGGATGAGCAGTTCTTC

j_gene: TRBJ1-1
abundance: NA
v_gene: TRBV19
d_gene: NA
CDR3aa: CATTGPELAAFF
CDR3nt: TGTGCCACGACCGGGCCGGAATTAGCGGCTTTCTTT

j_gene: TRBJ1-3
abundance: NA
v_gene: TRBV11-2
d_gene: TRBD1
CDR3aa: CASSLGSQGAGNTIYF
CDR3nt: TGTGCCAGCAGCTTAGGATCACAGGGGGCTGGAAACACCATATATTTT

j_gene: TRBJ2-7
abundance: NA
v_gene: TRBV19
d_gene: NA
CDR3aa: CASSGGPAVEQYF
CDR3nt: TGTGCCAGTAGTGGGGGACCGGCGGTCGAGCAGTACTTC

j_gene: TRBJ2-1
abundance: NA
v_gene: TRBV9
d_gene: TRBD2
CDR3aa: CASSVGERGRDEQFF
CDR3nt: TGTGCCAGCAGCGTAGGGGAGCGGGGGAGGGATGAGCAGTTCTTC

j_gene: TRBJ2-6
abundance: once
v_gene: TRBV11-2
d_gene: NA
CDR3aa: CASASSEGSSGANVLTF
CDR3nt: TGTGCCAGCGCTTCTTCGGAGGGGTCCTCTGGGGCCAACGTCCTGACTTTC

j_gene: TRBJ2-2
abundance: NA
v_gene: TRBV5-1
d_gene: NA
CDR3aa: CASTLAGTGELFF
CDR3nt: TGCGCCAGCACCCTTGCCGGGACCGGGGAGCTGTTTTTT

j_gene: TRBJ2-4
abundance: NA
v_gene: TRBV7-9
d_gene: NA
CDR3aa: CASSYVEGLAKNIQYF
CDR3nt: TGTGCCAGCAGCTACGTAGAGGGGCTAGCCAAAAACATTCAGTACTTC

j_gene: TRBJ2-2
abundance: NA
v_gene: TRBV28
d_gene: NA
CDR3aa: CASSLVGPNTGELFF
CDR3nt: TGTGCCAGCAGTTTAGTAGGCCCTAACACCGGGGAGCTGTTTTTT

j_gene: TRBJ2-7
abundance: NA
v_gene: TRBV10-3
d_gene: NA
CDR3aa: CAISPGGPYEQYF
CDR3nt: TGTGCCATCAGTCCCGGAGGACCCTACGAGCAGTACTTC

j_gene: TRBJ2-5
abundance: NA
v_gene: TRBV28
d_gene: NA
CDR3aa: CASSFFQGRSQETQYF
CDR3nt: TGTGCCAGCAGTTTTTTCCAGGGGAGGTCCCAAGAGACCCAGTACTTC

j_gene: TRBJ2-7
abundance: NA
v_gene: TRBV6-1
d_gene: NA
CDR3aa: CASSEDSHDEQYF
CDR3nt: TGTGCCAGCAGCGAGGACAGTCACGACGAGCAGTACTTC

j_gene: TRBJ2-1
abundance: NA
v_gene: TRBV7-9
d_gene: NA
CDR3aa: CASSLGVGDILFF
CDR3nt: TGTGCCAGCAGCTTAGGGGTAGGGGATATTTTGTTCTTC

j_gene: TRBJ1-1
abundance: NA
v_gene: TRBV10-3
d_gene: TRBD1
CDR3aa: CAISGTGKTRDAEAFF
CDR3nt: TGTGCCATCAGTGGGACAGGGAAAACCCGGGACGCTGAAGCTTTCTTT

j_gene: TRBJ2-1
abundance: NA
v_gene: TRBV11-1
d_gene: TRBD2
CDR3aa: CASSSQSGRSYNEQFF
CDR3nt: TGTGCCAGCAGCTCGCAGAGCGGGAGGTCCTACAATGAGCAGTTCTTC

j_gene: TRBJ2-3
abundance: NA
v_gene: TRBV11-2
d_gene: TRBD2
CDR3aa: CASTPLLAGNTQYF
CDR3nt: TGTGCCAGCACCCCTTTACTAGCGGGGAATACGCAGTATTTT

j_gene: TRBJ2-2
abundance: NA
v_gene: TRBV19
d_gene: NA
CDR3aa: CASRVTGYSTGELFF
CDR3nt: TGTGCCAGTAGAGTTACAGGCTATAGCACCGGGGAGCTGTTTTTT

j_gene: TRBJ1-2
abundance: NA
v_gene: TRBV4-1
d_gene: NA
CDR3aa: CASSQGSGGFYGYTF
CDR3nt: TGCGCCAGCAGCCAAGGATCCGGGGGGTTCTATGGCTACACCTTC

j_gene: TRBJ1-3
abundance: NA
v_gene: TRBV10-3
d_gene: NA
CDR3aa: CAIGTQGSGNTIYF
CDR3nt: TGTGCCATCGGCACCCAGGGTTCGGGAAACACCATATATTTT

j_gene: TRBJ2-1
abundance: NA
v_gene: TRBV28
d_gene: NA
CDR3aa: CASSLFGSVSYNEQFF
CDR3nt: TGTGCCAGCAGTTTATTCGGGTCAGTGTCTTACAATGAGCAGTTCTTC

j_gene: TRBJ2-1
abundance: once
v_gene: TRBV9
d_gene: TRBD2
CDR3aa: CASAGTSGYNEQFF
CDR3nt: TGTGCCAGCGCCGGGACTAGCGGTTACAATGAGCAGTTCTTC

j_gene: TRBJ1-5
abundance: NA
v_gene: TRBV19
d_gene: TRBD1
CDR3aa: CASSMRDSSNQPQHF
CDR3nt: TGTGCCAGTAGTATGAGGGACAGCTCCAATCAGCCCCAGCATTTT

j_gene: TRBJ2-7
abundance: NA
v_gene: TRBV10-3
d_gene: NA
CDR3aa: CATRGFGVYEQYF
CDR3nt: TGTGCCACTCGGGGGTTCGGTGTTTACGAGCAGTACTTC

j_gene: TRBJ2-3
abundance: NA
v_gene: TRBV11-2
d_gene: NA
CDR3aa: CASSYMPSILDTQYF
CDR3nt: TGTGCCAGCAGCTATATGCCCTCTATTTTAGATACGCAGTATTTT

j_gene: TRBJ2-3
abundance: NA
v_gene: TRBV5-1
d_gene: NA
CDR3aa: CASRETTTDTQYF
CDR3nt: TGCGCCAGCCGGGAAACAACCACAGATACGCAGTATTTT

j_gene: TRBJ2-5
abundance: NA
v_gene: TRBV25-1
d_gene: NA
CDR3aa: CASSEYGERVETQYF
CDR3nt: TGTGCCAGCAGTGAATATGGGGAAAGGGTGGAGACCCAGTACTTC

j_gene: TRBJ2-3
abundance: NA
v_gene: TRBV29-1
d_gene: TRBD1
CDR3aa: CSVEDWRTGPTDTQYF
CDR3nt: TGCAGCGTTGAAGATTGGCGGACAGGGCCCACAGATACGCAGTATTTT

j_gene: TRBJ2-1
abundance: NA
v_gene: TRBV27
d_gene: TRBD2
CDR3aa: CASSLLGTSGVNNEQFF
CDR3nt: TGTGCCAGCAGTTTACTTGGGACTAGCGGGGTGAACAATGAGCAGTTCTTC

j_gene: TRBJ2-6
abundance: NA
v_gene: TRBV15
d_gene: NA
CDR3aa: CATSTSGANVLTF
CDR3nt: TGTGCCACCAGCACCTCTGGGGCCAACGTCCTGACTTTC

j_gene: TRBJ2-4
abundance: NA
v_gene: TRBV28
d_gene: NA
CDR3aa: CASSSKVKNIQYF
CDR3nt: TGTGCCAGCAGTAGTAAGGTCAAAAACATTCAGTACTTC

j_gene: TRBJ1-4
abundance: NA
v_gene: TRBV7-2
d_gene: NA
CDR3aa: CASSPLGFSNEKLFF
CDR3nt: TGTGCCAGCAGCCCCCTCGGGTTTTCTAATGAAAAACTGTTTTTT

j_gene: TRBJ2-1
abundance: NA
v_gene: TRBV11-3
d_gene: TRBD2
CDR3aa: CASSSRGRPGLAGTNEQFF
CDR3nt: TGTGCCAGCAGCTCCCGAGGGCGCCCGGGACTAGCGGGAACCAATGAGCAGTTCTTC

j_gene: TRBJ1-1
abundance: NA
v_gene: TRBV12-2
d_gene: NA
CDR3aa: CASRLARDRMNTEAFF
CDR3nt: TGTGCAAGTCGCTTAGCGCGGGACAGAATGAACACTGAAGCTTTCTTT

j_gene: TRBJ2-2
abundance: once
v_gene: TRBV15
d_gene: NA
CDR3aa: CATSRGDVLGTGELFF
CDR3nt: TGTGCCACCAGCAGGGGAGACGTGTTGGGCACCGGGGAGCTGTTTTTT

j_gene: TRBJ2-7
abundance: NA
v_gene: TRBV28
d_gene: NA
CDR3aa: CASGARASSYEQYF
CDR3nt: TGTGCCAGCGGCGCCAGGGCTTCCTCCTACGAGCAGTACTTC